This TCR beta chain was profiled in a study of beta chain features in type 1 diabetes. Study-wide results and limits: People with Type 1 diabetes carried modestly yet significantly shorter TCRB CDR3s in all four CD4+ subsets. Patients' naive, central memory and Treg TCRB repertoires seemed closer to one another than those of healthy donors. The question of HLA type influencing TCRB rearrangement was one that remained unresolved here.

This CDR3 region has 19 residues. V was clipped by 1 base and J by 8 bases; unmatched bases: 19. Germline values: CDR1 SGHTA, CDR2 FQGNSA. This clone was counted between two and nine times. No antigen is known for it. Cell sorting via CD45RO/CCR7/CD25/CD127/CD95/CD27 was performed to obtain CD4+ naive, central memory, regulatory and stem cell-like memory cells. Expressed TCRB transcripts got sequenced, as all isolated RNA was reverse transcribed. This table comes from immunoSEQ multiplex PCR, and its TCRdb copy is limited to in-frame clones, with some not included. The sample contains about 360,000 clones, 10% to 15% of which appear only once.

The rearrangement joins TRBV7-2 to TRBJ1-2; 10 bases align to TRBD1. The receptor was derived from a man aged 18 to 30 in good health. The sequenced sample was naive CD4+ T cells from blood. DNA for the CDR3: TGTGCCAGCAGCTTAGGTGCGCGAGACAGGGGGCGAGACGGAAGCGGCTACACCTTC. It yields the protein CASSLGARDRGRDGSGYTF.